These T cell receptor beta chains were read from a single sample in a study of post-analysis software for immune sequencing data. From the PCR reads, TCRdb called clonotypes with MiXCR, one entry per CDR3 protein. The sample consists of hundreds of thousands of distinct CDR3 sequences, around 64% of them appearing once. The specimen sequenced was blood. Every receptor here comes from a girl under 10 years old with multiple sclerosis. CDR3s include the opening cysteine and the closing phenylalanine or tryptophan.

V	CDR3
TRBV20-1	CSAVQRSANYGYTF
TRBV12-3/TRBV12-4	CATAPSGQETQYF
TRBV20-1	CSARDSVYGYTF
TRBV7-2	CASSFDRGREETQYF
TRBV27	CASRRTSGRGEQYF
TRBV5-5	CASSPPGLDYGYTF
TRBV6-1	CASSANTWAYEQYF
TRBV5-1	CASSAESHYNEQFF
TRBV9	CASSKSDRASSYEQYF
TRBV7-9	CASSPGTSFYEQYF
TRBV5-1	CASSSQGTGARSTEAFF
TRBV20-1	CSAMGTQETQYF
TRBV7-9	CASSLTPTTSYGYTF
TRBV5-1	CASSRGDSSVLVIKTETQYF
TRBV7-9	CASSLVSVSTDTQYF
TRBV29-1	CSARRRSYGYTF
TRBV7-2	CASSSAGNFYGYTF
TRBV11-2	CASSFGHGTTYNEQFF
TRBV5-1	CASSLTKREWADTQYF
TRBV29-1	CSVPTGSGSDTQYF
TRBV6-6	CASSYPLAGVGDTQYF
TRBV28	CASSFPSRGGAYYEQYF
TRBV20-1	CSANPMGANGYTF
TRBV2	CASSEGSGPNIQYF
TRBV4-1	CASSQVPSGYYNEQFF
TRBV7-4	CASSPDGDSNQPQHF
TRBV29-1	CSVEESRTNEQFF
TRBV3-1	CASSQDHGLANTGELFF
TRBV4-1	CASSHLGPSYFTSGANVLTF